The 31 T cell receptor beta chains reported below all come from one sample, sequenced in a study of cytomegalovirus exposure and HLA in healthy donors (dated by TCRdb to 2015 to 2018). Preparation of the library involved the immunoSEQ multiplex PCR assay. A mixture of 60 forward primers for TCR Vbeta segments and 13 reverse primers for TCR Jbeta segments was used in the multiplex PCR. Not all clones reach the TCRdb copy of this immuneACCESS table, which keeps in-frame sequences only. Checked studies attribute under half of the gap to unresolved V genes and leave the rest unexplained. The sample includes approximately 150,000 clones, with roughly 80% observed a single time. The ten largest make up around 4.3% of the sample. The sequenced sample consisted of PBMCs. The receptors were gathered from a man aged 40-50 years in good health and CMV-seronegative.

This clone occurred once. The chain has TRBV7-2 and TRBJ1-5; D not resolved. The CDR3 is made up of 17 amino acids. Trimming left V 5 bases short and J 1 base short, with 18 bases between. The germline V gene has CDR1 SGHTA and CDR2 FQGNSA. This chain's CDR3 is CASSQKSQSRSNQPQHF. CDR3 DNA: TGTGCCAGCAGCCAGAAATCCCAGTCCCGAAGCAATCAGCCCCAGCATTTT. The variable domain in full, completed from reference TRBV7-2 and TRBJ1-5, reads GAGVSQSPSNKVTEKGKDVELRCDPISGHTALYWYRQSLGQGLEFLIYFQGNSAPDKSGLPSDRFSAERTGGSVSTLTIQRTQQEDSAVYLCASSQKSQSRSNQPQHFGDGTRLSIL.

About this clone: At the DNA level, this CDR3 is encoded by other sequences in the same sample as well. The rearrangement joins TRBV5-1 to TRBJ1-4, with 8 positions matching TRBD1. Germline CDR1 and CDR2: SGHRS and YFSETQ. J was trimmed by 5 bases and V by 3 bases; bases with no gene match: 3. The CDR3 runs 14 residues. CDR3 in amino acids: CASSSGQGNEKLFF. CDR3 nucleotides: TGCGCCAGCAGCTCAGGACAGGGCAATGAAAAACTGTTTTTT.

The V call is TRBV10-2, the J call TRBJ1-1; no clear D gene. V lost 4 bases, J lost 1 base, and 10 bases lay in between. This CDR3 has 14 amino acids. Germline assignment: CDR1 WSHSY and CDR2 SAAADI. CDR3 amino acids: CASSGSAGNTEAFF. The CDR3, as DNA: TGCGCCAGCAGTGGGTCAGCAGGGAACACTGAAGCTTTCTTT.

V gene TRBV6-1 combines with J gene TRBJ1-2; D call uncertain. Germline V lookup: CDR1 MNHNS, CDR2 SASEGT. There are 14 residues in the CDR3. Trimming took 7 bases from V and 5 from J, leaving 17 bases between them. The CDR3 loop is CASIVGFGYYGYTF. In nucleotides, the CDR3 is TGTGCCAGCATTGTTGGCTTTGGTTATTATGGCTACACCTTC.

The genes are TRBV7-6 and TRBJ2-7, with 7 bases fitting TRBD1. V lost 5 bases to trimming and J lost 1 base; unmatched junction nucleotides: 11. Germline CDR1 reads SGHVS; CDR2 reads FNYEAQ. The CDR3 sequence is 16 residues long. The CDR3 nucleotides read TGTGCCAGCAGCGCCGAGACAGGGTCTATTTCCTACGAGCAGTACTTC. Protein product: CASSAETGSISYEQYF.

The chain combines TRBV28 with TRBJ1-6; 7 bases fit TRBD1. The junction had 3 bases not matched to a gene; V was cut back by 2 bases and J by 5 bases. This CDR3 contains 15 residues. The germline V gene encodes CDR1 MDHEN and CDR2 SYDVKM. For the CDR3, the DNA is TGTGCCAGCAGTTTACCCAGGGGGGATAATTCACCCCTCCACTTT. Translating it yields CASSLPRGDNSPLHF.

The chain couples TRBV7-3 to TRBJ2-3; tentative D call: TRBD2 (5 bases). Germline CDR1 and CDR2: SGHTA and FQGTGA. V lost 4 bases and J 6 bases, leaving 11 bases between the germline ends. This CDR3 comprises 13 residues. The CDR3 region has the DNA TGTGCCAGCAGCTCAGGACTCGGGGATACGCAGTATTTT. As protein: CASSSGLGDTQYF.

The chain employs TRBV4-3 and TRBJ1-1, with D perhaps TRBD1 (6 bases). In germline, CDR1 is LGHNA, CDR2 YSLEER. V lost 0 bases, J lost 3 bases, and 11 bases lay in between. The CDR3 length is 15 residues. CDR3 sequence: CASSQDDGGHTEAFF. The CDR3 coding sequence is TGCGCCAGCAGCCAAGATGACGGGGGGCACACTGAAGCTTTCTTT.

The J gene is TRBJ2-2, the V gene TRBV10-2; 11 bases line up with TRBD2. V lost 4 bases, J lost 0 bases, and 4 bases stayed unmatched. CDR1 is WSHSY and CDR2 is SAAADI in the germline V gene. This CDR3 comprises 17 residues. The CDR3 bases are TGCGCCAGCAGTGCACTAGCGGGGGCCTCGAACACCGGGGAGCTGTTTTTT. Translation: CASSALAGASNTGELFF.

V is TRBV23-1 and J is TRBJ1-5; D is undetermined. TRBV23-1 falls under the ORF class, with uncertain function. V was clipped by 5 bases and J by 0 bases, with 11 bases between them. The CDR3 loop spans 15 amino acids. Here the CDR3 DNA reads TGCGCCAGCAGTAAGGAGGACGGTAGCAATCAGCCCCAGCATTTT. It is translated as CASSKEDGSNQPQHF.

V gene TRBV18 combines with J gene TRBJ1-2; 10 positions match TRBD1. The CDR3 spans 16 residues. V lost 2 bases, J lost 4 bases, and 7 bases stayed unmatched. CDR1 is KGHSH, CDR2 LQKENI, per germline. The DNA for the CDR3 is TGTGCCAGCTCACCAATAGACAGGGGGCTTGGCTATGGCTACACCTTC. It is translated as CASSPIDRGLGYGYTF.

The chain recombines TRBV30 with TRBJ1-4; 9 nucleotides align to TRBD1. V was pared by 8 bases and J by 7 bases, with 2 bases of the junction left unmatched. The CDR3 has 11 amino acids. Germline V gene lookup returns CDR1 GTSNPN and CDR2 SVGIG (reference sequence). The CDR3 sequence is CAGQGSEKLFF. The CDR3 nucleotides are TGTGCCGGACAGGGGAGTGAAAAACTGTTTTTT.

The chain carries TRBV18 and TRBJ2-7; 11 bases map to TRBD1. This CDR3 contains 15 residues. Losses at the gene ends were 6 bases for V and 2 bases for J; bases not matched to a gene: 6. CDR1 KGHSH and CDR2 LQKENI come from the germline V gene. CDR3 nucleotide sequence: TGTGCCAGCTCGTCTGGGGGACAGGGGGCCTACGAGCAGTACTTC. Translating it yields CASSSGGQGAYEQYF.

V gene TRBV9 combines with J gene TRBJ2-2, with D hard to call. This CDR3 has 12 residues. Per germline, CDR1 SGDLS and CDR2 YYNGEE. The V gene lost 4 bases and the J gene lost 8 bases, with 9 bases spanning the gap. The CDR3 coding sequence is TGTGCCAGCAGCCTAAGCCTGGGGGAGCTGTTTTTT. It encodes CASSLSLGELFF. Full variable domain (rest looked up from reference TRBV9 and TRBJ2-2): DSGVTQTPKHLITATGQRVTLRCSPRSGDLSVYWYQQSLDQGLQFLIQYYNGEERAKGNILERFSAQQFPDLHSELNLSSLELGDSALYFCASSLSLGELFFGEGSRLTVL.

The V call is TRBV19, the J call TRBJ2-3; 9 nucleotides line up with TRBD2. The germline V gene encodes CDR1 LNHDA and CDR2 SQIVND (reference sequence). CDR3 length: 16 residues. V lost 3 bases and J lost 0; bases outside the gene matches: 4. The CDR3 DNA sequence: TGTGCCAGTAGTATCCTTAGCGGGGGCAGCACAGATACGCAGTATTTT. The encoded protein is CASSILSGGSTDTQYF. Based on the CDR3 plus reference TRBV19 and TRBJ2-3, the full variable domain is DGGITQSPKYLFRKEGQNVTLSCEQNLNHDAMYWYRQDPGQGLRLIYYSQIVNDFQKGDIAEGYSVSREKKESFPLTVTSAQKNPTAFYLCASSILSGGSTDTQYFGPGTRLTVL.

The rearrangement links TRBV7-3 to TRBJ2-6; 11 bases agree with TRBD1. V was pared by 2 bases and J by 0 bases, with 6 bases of the junction left unmatched. CDR3 size: 19 residues. Germline V gene sequence: CDR1 SGHTA, CDR2 FQGTGA. CDR3 amino acids: CASSLSGTGGVSGANVLTF. The CDR3 DNA reads as TGTGCCAGCAGCTTATCCGGGACAGGGGGTGTCTCTGGGGCCAACGTCCTGACTTTC. The variable domain in full, completed from reference TRBV7-3 and TRBJ2-6, reads GAGVSQTPSNKVTEKGKYVELRCDPISGHTALYWYRQSLGQGPEFLIYFQGTGAADDSGLPNDRFFAVRPEGSVSTLKIQRTERGDSAVYLCASSLSGTGGVSGANVLTFGAGSRLTVL.

The rearrangement uses TRBV18 and TRBJ1-1, with 9 bases identical to TRBD1. Germline V CDR1 and CDR2: KGHSH, LQKENI. This CDR3 is built from 16 residues. The V gene end was trimmed by 4 bases and the J gene end by 4 bases; junction bases not matched to a gene: 10. CDR3 region: CASSLSRDRVGTEAFF. The CDR3 bases are TGTGCCAGCTCACTCTCCCGGGACAGGGTTGGCACTGAAGCTTTCTTT.

The chain uses TRBV7-9 and TRBJ1-4, with D unresolved. Between the trimmed V and J ends, which lost 2 bases and 0 bases, there was a span of 13 bases. Per germline, CDR1 SEHNR and CDR2 FQNEAQ (reference sequence). The CDR3 has 17 residues. In DNA form, the CDR3 reads TGTGCCAGCAGCTTAATTCAGATGGGAGCAACTAATGAAAAACTGTTTTTT. Protein product: CASSLIQMGATNEKLFF.

This rearrangement joins TRBV30 to TRBJ2-5; D is uncertain. V was pared by 0 bases and J by 0 bases, with 8 bases between. From germline, CDR1 is GTSNPN and CDR2 SVGIG (reference sequence). The CDR3 has 14 amino acids. Here the CDR3 DNA reads TGTGCCTGGAGTGTAGCTTCGTACCAAGAGACCCAGTACTTC. Translated: CAWSVASYQETQYF.

The chain links TRBV9 to TRBJ2-7, with 7 nucleotides matching TRBD1. V lost 4 bases, J lost 2 bases, and 9 bases stayed unmatched. The CDR3 covers 15 residues. The germline gives CDR1 SGDLS, CDR2 YYNGEE. The CDR3 here is CASSPRTGATYEQYF. CDR3 bases: TGTGCCAGCAGCCCCCGGACAGGAGCCACCTACGAGCAGTACTTC.

This chain joins TRBV18 and TRBJ2-1; 9 bases line up with TRBD1. Germline values: CDR1 KGHSH, CDR2 LQKENI. The CDR3 sequence is 17 residues long. J was trimmed by 0 bases and V by 6 bases; bases with no gene match: 9. The CDR3 DNA follows: TGTGCCAGCTCTTCAGGGGGACAGGGAAGCTCCTACAATGAGCAGTTCTTC. This translates into CASSSGGQGSSYNEQFF.

The chain couples TRBV5-4 to TRBJ2-2, with 9 bases identical to TRBD1. Germline CDR1 is SGHNT and CDR2 is YYREEE (reference sequence). Trimming removed 2 bases from V and 5 bases from J; junction bases left unmatched: 10. The length of the CDR3 is 17 residues. CDR3 DNA sequence: TGTGCCAGCAGCTTCGCCTCGGACAGGGGAGGGACCGGGGAGCTGTTTTTT. It encodes CASSFASDRGGTGELFF.

This clone was found a few times. The chain employs TRBV11-2 and TRBJ2-5; D perhaps matches TRBD1 (6 bases). In germline, CDR1 is SGHAT, CDR2 FQNNGV. V lost 8 bases and J 3 bases, leaving 16 bases between the germline ends. The length of the CDR3 is 14 residues. The CDR3 spells CASGDFYREETQYF. DNA for the CDR3: TGTGCCAGCGGCGACTTCTACAGGGAAGAGACCCAGTACTTC. The full variable domain, its missing parts supplied by reference TRBV11-2 and TRBJ2-5, is EAGVAQSPRYKIIEKRQSVAFWCNPISGHATLYWYQQILGQGPKLLIQFQNNGVVDDSQLPKDRFSAERLKGVDSTLKIQPAKLEDSAVYLCASGDFYREETQYFGPGTRLLVL.

This chain links TRBV11-2 with TRBJ2-3; D is perhaps TRBD2 (7 bases). Germline values: CDR1 SGHAT, CDR2 FQNNGV. The CDR3 totals 15 residues. V was clipped by 5 bases and J by 6 bases, with 18 bases between them. CDR3 sequence (DNA): TGTGCCAGCAGCACCACAAGGGGGGGCTCTGATACGCAGTATTTT. Translated, it gives CASSTTRGGSDTQYF. The complete variable domain, with remaining parts taken from reference TRBV11-2 and TRBJ2-3, reads EAGVAQSPRYKIIEKRQSVAFWCNPISGHATLYWYQQILGQGPKLLIQFQNNGVVDDSQLPKDRFSAERLKGVDSTLKIQPAKLEDSAVYLCASSTTRGGSDTQYFGPGTRLTVL.

The V call is TRBV11-2, the J call TRBJ1-2; D is undetermined. V lost 5 bases, J lost 4 bases, and 11 bases lay in between. CDR1 and CDR2 from the germline V gene are SGHAT and FQNNGV. The CDR3 sequence is 13 residues long. As DNA, the CDR3 is TGTGCCAGCAGCCCCGAACTCTCCTATGGCTACACCTTC. It encodes CASSPELSYGYTF. Together with reference TRBV11-2 and TRBJ1-2, the CDR3 gives the full variable domain: EAGVAQSPRYKIIEKRQSVAFWCNPISGHATLYWYQQILGQGPKLLIQFQNNGVVDDSQLPKDRFSAERLKGVDSTLKIQPAKLEDSAVYLCASSPELSYGYTFGSGTRLTVV.

The V call is TRBV28, the J call TRBJ2-7, with TRBD2 matching over 7 bases. The CDR3 spans 12 residues. Germline V lookup: CDR1 MDHEN, CDR2 SYDVKM. Trimming removed 2 bases from V and 8 bases from J; junction bases left unmatched: 3. This CDR3 is CASSLGRDKQYF. As DNA, the CDR3 is TGTGCCAGCAGTTTAGGGAGGGATAAGCAGTACTTC.

This clone has only one observation. V gene TRBV5-1 combines with J gene TRBJ2-2; D is ambiguous. Per germline, CDR1 SGHRS and CDR2 YFSETQ. The CDR3 spans 15 residues. Trimming cost V 1 base and J 1 base, with 8 bases left between them. CDR3: CASSLITENTGELFF. The CDR3 DNA reads TGCGCCAGCAGCTTGATAACAGAGAACACCGGGGAGCTGTTTTTT. The entire variable domain, with the rest obtained from reference TRBV5-1 and TRBJ2-2, is as follows: KAGVTQTPRYLIKTRGQQVTLSCSPISGHRSVSWYQQTPGQGLQFLFEYFSETQRNKGNFPGRFSGRQFSNSRSEMNVSTLELGDSALYLCASSLITENTGELFFGEGSRLTVL.

V and J are TRBV5-6 and TRBJ2-3; D uncertain. Germline V gives CDR1 SGHDT, CDR2 YYEEEE. V was shortened by 1 base and J by 7 bases, with 10 bases between the two germline ends. The CDR3 covers 13 residues. CDR3 DNA: TGTGCCAGCAGCTTGAATCGGTTGTATACGCAGTATTTT. This encodes CASSLNRLYTQYF.

DNA for the CDR3: TGTGCCAGCAGCTTTGCACGGGCAACTAATGAAAAACTGTTTTTT. Protein: CASSFARATNEKLFF. V gene TRBV14 combines with J gene TRBJ1-4; D is uncertain. The germline V gene encodes CDR1 SGHDN and CDR2 FVKESK. This CDR3 spans 15 amino acids. V was shortened by 5 bases and J by 0 bases, with 10 bases between the two germline ends. Full variable domain (missing parts from reference TRBV14 and TRBJ1-4): EAGVTQFPSHSVIEKGQTVTLRCDPISGHDNLYWYRRVMGKEIKFLLHFVKESKQDESGMPNNRFLAERTGGTYSTLKVQPAELEDSGVYFCASSFARATNEKLFFGSGTQLSVL.

The V gene is TRBV7-8, the J gene TRBJ2-1; D is possibly TRBD2 (5 bases). The CDR3 spans 14 residues. The V gene's germline CDR1 is SGHVS and CDR2 FQNEAQ. Between the trimmed V and J ends, which lost 10 bases and 7 bases, there was a span of 20 bases. The chain's CDR3 is CATRTGLAWNEQFF. In DNA, the CDR3 is TGTGCCACCAGGACTGGATTAGCCTGGAATGAGCAGTTCTTC. The entire variable domain, with the rest obtained from reference TRBV7-8 and TRBJ2-1, is as follows: GAGVSQSPRYKVAKRGQDVALRCDPISGHVSLFWYQQALGQGPEFLTYFQNEAQLDKSGLPSDRFFAERPEGSVSTLKIQRTQQEDSAVYLCATRTGLAWNEQFFGPGTRLTVL.

A few counts support this clone. The V and J genes are TRBV19 and TRBJ1-1; TRBD1 matches 9 bases. Germline trimming cut 7 bases from V and 4 bases from J; bases unmatched to any gene: 7. Germline V gene sequence: CDR1 LNHDA, CDR2 SQIVND (reference sequence). CDR3 length: 14 residues. CDR3 in DNA: TGTGCCAGTAAAATACAGGGGGCCAGCACTGAAGCTTTCTTT. Translating gives CASKIQGASTEAFF.